The 2 T cell receptor beta chains reported below all come from one sample, sequenced in a study of blood T cell repertoires in COVID-19. Sequenced by immunoSEQ multiplex PCR; TCRdb stores in-frame clones only, minus some. The table has roughly 250,000 clones, about 89% seen once; the top ten hold around 10%. Sequencing was carried out using PBMCs or T cells enriched from blood (not recorded which). The receptors shown here come from a middle-aged man who had recovered from COVID-19.

CDR3 in amino acids: CASSPDRGFFTEAFF. The CDR3 region has the DNA TGTGCCAGCAGCCCGGACAGGGGGTTCTTTACTGAAGCTTTCTTT. V usage is TRBV4-2 and J usage is TRBJ1-1, with 10 bases fitting TRBD1. The CDR3 runs 15 residues. Per the germline V gene, CDR1 is LGHNA and CDR2 is YNFKEQ. The J segment lost 5 bases and the V segment lost 4 bases, leaving 7 bases of the junction unmatched.

In DNA, the CDR3 is TGTGCCAGCAGTTACGGGGGGGGCGATTATGGCATATATTTT. Amino acids: CASSYGGGDYGIYF. The chain couples TRBV6-5 to TRBJ1-3; D is possibly TRBD1 (6 bases). The germline V gene has CDR1 MNHEY and CDR2 SVGAGI. The CDR3 spans 14 residues. Trimming pared 2 bases from V and 12 bases from J, leaving 17 bases between.